Listed below are T cell receptor beta chains from one sample, sequenced in a study of a mutant IDH1 vaccine in newly diagnosed glioma. These receptors have no identified antigens. Sequenced by immunoSEQ multiplex PCR; TCRdb stores in-frame clones only, minus some. The sample lists tens of thousands of clones, roughly 82% occurring once. This sample comprised PBMCs, obtained from a glioma patient whose treatment included an IDH1 peptide vaccine. These receptor sequences come from a woman younger than 35 with glioma. Some clones in this sample may be carry-over from other donors' samples. CDR3s include the opening cysteine and the closing phenylalanine or tryptophan. Each record gives: clone size, D gene, V gene, J gene, CDR3 protein, CDR3 DNA. D genes are given only for firm matches. Clone size, where shown, is once, few, many, or a class for clones that have expanded.

NA	TRBD1	TRBV7-2	TRBJ1-2	CASTPDRVLNYGYTF	TGTGCCAGCACCCCGGACAGGGTCCTTAACTATGGCTACACCTTC
NA	NA	TRBV29-1	TRBJ1-2	CSVLQGFGYTF	TGCAGCGTTTTACAGGGATTTGGCTACACCTTC
NA	TRBD1	TRBV9	TRBJ2-5	CASSVGPRGQGLQETQYF	TGTGCCAGCAGCGTAGGTCCCCGGGGACAGGGGTTACAAGAGACCCAGTACTTC
NA	TRBD1	TRBV6-6	TRBJ2-2	CASRPYRGGGTGELFF	TGTGCCAGCAGACCTTACAGGGGCGGCGGGACCGGGGAGCTGTTTTTT
NA	NA	TRBV7-8	TRBJ1-2	CASSSRGLNYGYTF	TGTGCCAGCAGCTCCCGAGGCCTTAACTATGGCTACACCTTC
few	NA	TRBV6-5	TRBJ1-5	CASSYGPNQPQHF	TGTGCCAGCAGTTACGGTCCAAATCAGCCCCAGCATTTT
NA	TRBD1	TRBV29-1	TRBJ2-7	CSVEDRNGTGGNEQYF	TGCAGCGTTGAAGATAGGAACGGGACAGGTGGCAACGAGCAGTACTTC
NA	TRBD1	TRBV6-5	TRBJ1-2	CASSRDRGNGYTF	TGTGCCAGCAGCCGGGACAGGGGTAATGGCTACACCTTC
NA	TRBD1	TRBV2	TRBJ2-7	CASNWDRGYEQYF	TGTGCCAGCAACTGGGACAGGGGGTACGAGCAGTACTTC
once	NA	TRBV10-3	TRBJ2-5	CAIRGWGQETQYF	TGTGCCATCAGGGGGTGGGGGCAAGAGACCCAGTACTTC
once	TRBD1	TRBV29-1	TRBJ2-7	CSVDRGEEQYF	TGCAGCGTCGACAGGGGGGAGGAGCAGTACTTC
once	TRBD1	TRBV11-2	TRBJ2-7	CASFPGQGHEQYF	TGTGCCAGCTTTCCGGGACAGGGTCACGAGCAGTACTTC
once	NA	TRBV7-2	TRBJ2-4	CASSFVQGSAKNIQYF	TGTGCCAGCAGCTTTGTACAGGGTTCAGCCAAAAACATTCAGTACTTC
NA	NA	TRBV6-4	TRBJ1-1	CASSLDENTEAFF	TGTGCCAGCAGTCTGGACGAGAACACTGAAGCTTTCTTT
few	NA	TRBV30	TRBJ2-2	CAWTRGRNTGELFF	TGTGCCTGGACCCGGGGGCGGAACACCGGGGAGCTGTTTTTT
NA	TRBD2	TRBV11-1	TRBJ2-7	CASSLTSGITYEQYF	TGTGCCAGCAGCCTGACTAGCGGGATCACCTACGAGCAGTACTTC
NA	TRBD2	TRBV6-1	TRBJ2-4	CASSASSGGQNIQYF	TGTGCCAGCAGTGCCAGTAGCGGGGGGCAAAACATTCAGTACTTC
few	NA	TRBV5-1	TRBJ1-1	CASSLSPGPMNTEAFF	TGCGCCAGCAGCTTGAGTCCAGGGCCCATGAACACTGAAGCTTTCTTT
NA	TRBD1	TRBV10-1	TRBJ1-3	CASSESGQGGNTIYF	TGCGCCAGCAGTGAGTCGGGACAGGGTGGAAACACCATATATTTT
NA	NA	TRBV5-4	TRBJ2-7	CASSSTGPYEQYF	TGTGCCAGCAGCTCGACAGGCCCCTACGAGCAGTACTTC
NA	NA	TRBV5-1	TRBJ2-6	CASNGGQLPNSGANVLTF	TGCGCCAGCAACGGGGGACAGCTTCCCAACTCTGGGGCCAACGTCCTGACTTTC
few	NA	TRBV2	TRBJ1-5	CASMPDGNQPQHF	TGTGCCAGCATGCCTGACGGGAATCAGCCCCAGCATTTT
NA	TRBD2	TRBV6-1	TRBJ2-7	CASSGRAGWGGRATEQYF	TGTGCCAGCAGTGGTCGAGCAGGTTGGGGCGGGAGGGCCACCGAGCAGTACTTC
NA	NA	TRBV5-1	TRBJ2-7	CASSLGGGGYEQYF	TGCGCCAGCAGCCTGGGGGGGGGCGGGTACGAGCAGTACTTC
NA	NA	TRBV19	TRBJ1-1	CASTLTQGGNTEAFF	TGTGCCAGTACCCTGACACAGGGAGGAAACACTGAAGCTTTCTTT
once	TRBD2	TRBV6-1	TRBJ2-5	CASSESLGLAGGETQYF	TGTGCCAGCAGTGAAAGTCTGGGACTAGCGGGAGGTGAGACCCAGTACTTC
NA	TRBD2	TRBV5-1	TRBJ2-1	CASSLKAGSSYNEQFF	TGCGCCAGCAGCCTCAAAGCGGGAAGCTCCTACAATGAGCAGTTCTTC
NA	NA	TRBV5-4	TRBJ2-7	CASSWDPQDYEQYF	TGTGCCAGCAGCTGGGACCCACAAGACTACGAGCAGTACTTC
NA	TRBD1	TRBV19	TRBJ2-7	CATRTGNHYEQYF	TGTGCCACTAGGACAGGGAATCACTACGAGCAGTACTTC
NA	NA	TRBV11-2	TRBJ2-7	CASSPAGVYYEQYF	TGTGCCAGCAGCCCTGCAGGGGTCTACTACGAGCAGTACTTC